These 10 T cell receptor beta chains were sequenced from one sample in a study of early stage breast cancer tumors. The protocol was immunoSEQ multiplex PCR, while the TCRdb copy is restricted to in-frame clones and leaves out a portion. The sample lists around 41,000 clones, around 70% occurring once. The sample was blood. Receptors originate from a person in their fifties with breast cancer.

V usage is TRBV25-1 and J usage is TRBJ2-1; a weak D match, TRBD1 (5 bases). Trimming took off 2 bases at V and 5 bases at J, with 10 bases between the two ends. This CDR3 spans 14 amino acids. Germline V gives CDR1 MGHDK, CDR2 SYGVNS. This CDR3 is CASSEPRDDNEQFF. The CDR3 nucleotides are TGTGCCAGCAGTGAACCCAGGGATGACAATGAGCAGTTCTTC. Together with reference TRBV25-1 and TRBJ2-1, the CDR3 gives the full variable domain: EADIYQTPRYLVIGTGKKITLECSQTMGHDKMYWYQQDPGMELHLIHYSYGVNSTEKGDLSSESTVSRIRTEHFPLTLESARPSHTSQYLCASSEPRDDNEQFFGPGTRLTVL.

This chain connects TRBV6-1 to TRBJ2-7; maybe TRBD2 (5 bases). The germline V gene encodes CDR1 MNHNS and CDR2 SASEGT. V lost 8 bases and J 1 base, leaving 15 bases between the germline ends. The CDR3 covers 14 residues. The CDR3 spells CASRLLQTSYEQYF. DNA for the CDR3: TGTGCCAGCCGACTACTACAAACATCCTACGAGCAGTACTTC.

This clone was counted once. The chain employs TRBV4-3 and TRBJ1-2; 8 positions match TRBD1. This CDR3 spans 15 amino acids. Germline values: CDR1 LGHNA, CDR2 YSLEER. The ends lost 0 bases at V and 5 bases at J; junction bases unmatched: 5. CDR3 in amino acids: CASSQDWTGKYGYTF. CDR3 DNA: TGCGCCAGCAGCCAAGATTGGACAGGGAAGTATGGCTACACCTTC.

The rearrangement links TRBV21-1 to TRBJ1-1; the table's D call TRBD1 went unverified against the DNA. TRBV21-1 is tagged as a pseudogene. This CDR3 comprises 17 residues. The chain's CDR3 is CASTQGQAGSKNTEAFF. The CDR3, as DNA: TGTGCCAGCACCCAGGGACAGGCCGGAAGTAAGAACACTGAAGCTTTCTTT.

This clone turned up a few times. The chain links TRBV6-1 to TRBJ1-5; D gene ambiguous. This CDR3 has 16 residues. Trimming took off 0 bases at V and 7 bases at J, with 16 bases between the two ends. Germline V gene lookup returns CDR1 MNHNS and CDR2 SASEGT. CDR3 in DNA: TGTGCCAGCAGTGAAGCGGCGACACGTGAGGGCCAGCCCCAGCATTTT. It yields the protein CASSEAATREGQPQHF.

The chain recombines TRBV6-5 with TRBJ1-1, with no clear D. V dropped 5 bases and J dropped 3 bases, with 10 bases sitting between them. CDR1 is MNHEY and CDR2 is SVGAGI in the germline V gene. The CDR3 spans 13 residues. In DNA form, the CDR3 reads TGTGCCAGCAGTCCTAACAGTCACACTGAAGCTTTCTTT. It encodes CASSPNSHTEAFF.

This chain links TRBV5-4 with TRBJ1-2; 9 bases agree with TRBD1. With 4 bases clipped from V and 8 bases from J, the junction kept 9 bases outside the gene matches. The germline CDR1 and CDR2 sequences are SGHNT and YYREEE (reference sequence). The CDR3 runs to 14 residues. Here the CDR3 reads CASSPRDRDEGYTF. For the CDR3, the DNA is TGTGCCAGCAGCCCCCGGGACAGGGACGAGGGCTACACCTTC. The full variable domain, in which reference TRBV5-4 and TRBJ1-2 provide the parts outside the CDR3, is ETGVTQSPTHLIKTRGQQVTLRCSSQSGHNTVSWYQQALGQGPQFIFQYYREEENGRGNFPPRFSGLQFPNYSSELNVNALELDDSALYLCASSPRDRDEGYTFGSGTRLTVV.

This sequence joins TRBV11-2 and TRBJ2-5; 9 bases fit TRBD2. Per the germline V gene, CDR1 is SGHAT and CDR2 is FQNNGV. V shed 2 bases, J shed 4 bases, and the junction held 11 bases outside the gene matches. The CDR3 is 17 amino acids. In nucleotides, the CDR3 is TGTGCCAGCAGCTTACTGGCGGGAGGGCCTAAGGGAGAGACCCAGTACTTC. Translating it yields CASSLLAGGPKGETQYF.

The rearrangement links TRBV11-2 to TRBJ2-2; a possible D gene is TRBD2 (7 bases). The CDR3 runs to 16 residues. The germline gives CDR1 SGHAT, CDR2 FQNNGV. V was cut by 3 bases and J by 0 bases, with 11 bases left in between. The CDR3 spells CASSFRGAANTGELFF. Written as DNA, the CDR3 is TGTGCCAGCAGCTTTCGGGGGGCGGCGAACACCGGGGAGCTGTTTTTT.

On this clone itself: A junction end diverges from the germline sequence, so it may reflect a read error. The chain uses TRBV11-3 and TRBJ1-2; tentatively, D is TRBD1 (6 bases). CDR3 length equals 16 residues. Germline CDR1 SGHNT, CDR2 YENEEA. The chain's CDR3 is CASSVEPDSLDYGYTF. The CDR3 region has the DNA TGTGCCAGCAGCGTAGAGCCGGACAGCCTCGACTATGGCTACACCTTC.